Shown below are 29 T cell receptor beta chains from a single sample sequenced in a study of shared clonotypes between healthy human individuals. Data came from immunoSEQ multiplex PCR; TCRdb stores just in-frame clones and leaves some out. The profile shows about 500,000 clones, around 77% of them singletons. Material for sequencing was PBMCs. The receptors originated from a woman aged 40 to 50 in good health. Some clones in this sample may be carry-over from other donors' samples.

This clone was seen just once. DNA for the CDR3: TGTGCCACCAGCAGAGAGCGAACATTCACAGATACGCAGTATTTT. Translating gives CATSRERTFTDTQYF. The rearrangement links TRBV15 to TRBJ2-3; D uncertain. Trimming pared 0 bases from V and 2 bases from J, leaving 9 bases between. Germline CDR1 and CDR2: LNHNV and YYDKDF (reference sequence). The CDR3 spans 15 residues.

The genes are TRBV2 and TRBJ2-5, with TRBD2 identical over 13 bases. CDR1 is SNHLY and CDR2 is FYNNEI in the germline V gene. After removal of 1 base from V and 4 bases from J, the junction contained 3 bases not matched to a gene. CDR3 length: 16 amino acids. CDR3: CASSEGGLAGTETQYF. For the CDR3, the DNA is TGTGCCAGCAGTGAAGGGGGACTAGCGGGGACAGAGACCCAGTACTTC.

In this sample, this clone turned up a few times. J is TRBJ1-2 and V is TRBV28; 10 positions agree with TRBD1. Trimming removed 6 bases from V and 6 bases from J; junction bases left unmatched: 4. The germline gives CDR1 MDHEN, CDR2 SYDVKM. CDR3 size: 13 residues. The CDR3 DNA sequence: TGTGCCAGCAGCGCAGGACAGGGGGATGGCTACACCTTC. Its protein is CASSAGQGDGYTF.

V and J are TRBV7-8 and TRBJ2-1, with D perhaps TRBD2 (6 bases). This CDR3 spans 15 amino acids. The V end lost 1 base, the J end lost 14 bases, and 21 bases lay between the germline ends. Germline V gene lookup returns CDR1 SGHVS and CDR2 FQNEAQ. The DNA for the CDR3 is TGTGCCAGCAGCTTAGACATGGGTTCGGGGGAACGGGAGTTCTTC. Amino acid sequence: CASSLDMGSGEREFF.

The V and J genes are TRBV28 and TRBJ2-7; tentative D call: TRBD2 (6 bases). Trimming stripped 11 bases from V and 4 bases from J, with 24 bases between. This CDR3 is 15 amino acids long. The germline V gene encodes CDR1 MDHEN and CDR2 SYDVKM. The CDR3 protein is CASLNSGEKVYEQYF. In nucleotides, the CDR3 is TGTGCCTCTTTAAACTCGGGGGAGAAGGTGTACGAGCAGTACTTC.

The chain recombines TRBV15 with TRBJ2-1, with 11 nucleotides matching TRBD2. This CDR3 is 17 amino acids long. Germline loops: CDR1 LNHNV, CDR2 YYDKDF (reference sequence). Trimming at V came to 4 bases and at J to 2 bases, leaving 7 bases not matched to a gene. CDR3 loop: CATSTALAGVTYNEQFF. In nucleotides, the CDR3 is TGTGCCACCAGCACTGCACTAGCGGGAGTAACCTACAATGAGCAGTTCTTC.

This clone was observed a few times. For the CDR3, the DNA is TGCGCCAGCAGCTTGTATCAGCTCCGCACAGATACGCAGTATTTT. This codes for CASSLYQLRTDTQYF. V is TRBV5-1 and J is TRBJ2-3; D gene uncertain. V gave up 1 base and J gave up 1 base, with 10 bases separating them. Germline assignment: CDR1 SGHRS and CDR2 YFSETQ. This CDR3 comprises 15 residues.

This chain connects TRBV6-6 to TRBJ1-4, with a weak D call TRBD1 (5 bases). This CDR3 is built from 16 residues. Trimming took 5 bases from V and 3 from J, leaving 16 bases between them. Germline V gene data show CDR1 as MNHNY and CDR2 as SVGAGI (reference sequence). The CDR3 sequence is CASSRAVREANEKLFF. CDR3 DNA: TGTGCCAGCAGTCGGGCGGTCAGGGAAGCTAATGAAAAACTGTTTTTT.

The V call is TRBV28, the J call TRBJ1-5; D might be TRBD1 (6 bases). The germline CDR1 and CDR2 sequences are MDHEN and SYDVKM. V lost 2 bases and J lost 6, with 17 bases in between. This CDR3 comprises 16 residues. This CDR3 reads CASSLPPRGRIQPQHF. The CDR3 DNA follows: TGTGCCAGCAGTTTACCCCCGCGGGGGCGGATTCAGCCCCAGCATTTT.

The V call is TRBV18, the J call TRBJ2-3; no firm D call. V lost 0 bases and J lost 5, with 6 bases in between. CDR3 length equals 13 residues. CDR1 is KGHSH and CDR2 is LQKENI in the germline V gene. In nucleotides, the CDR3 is TGTGCCAGCTCACCACCGACAAGAGATACGCAGTATTTT. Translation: CASSPPTRDTQYF.

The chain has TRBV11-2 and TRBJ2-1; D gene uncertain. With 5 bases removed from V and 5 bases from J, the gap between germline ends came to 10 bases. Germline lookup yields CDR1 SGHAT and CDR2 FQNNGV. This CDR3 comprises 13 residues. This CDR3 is CASSVDLNNEQFF. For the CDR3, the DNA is TGTGCCAGCAGCGTTGACCTAAACAATGAGCAGTTCTTC. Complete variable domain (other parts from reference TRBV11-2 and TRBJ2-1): EAGVAQSPRYKIIEKRQSVAFWCNPISGHATLYWYQQILGQGPKLLIQFQNNGVVDDSQLPKDRFSAERLKGVDSTLKIQPAKLEDSAVYLCASSVDLNNEQFFGPGTRLTVL.

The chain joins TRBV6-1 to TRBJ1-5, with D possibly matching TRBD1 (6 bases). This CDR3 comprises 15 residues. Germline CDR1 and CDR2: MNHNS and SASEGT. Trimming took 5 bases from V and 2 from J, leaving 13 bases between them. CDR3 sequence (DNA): TGTGCCAGCAGTAGGGCAGGGGTTGGCAATCAGCCCCAGCATTTT. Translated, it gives CASSRAGVGNQPQHF.

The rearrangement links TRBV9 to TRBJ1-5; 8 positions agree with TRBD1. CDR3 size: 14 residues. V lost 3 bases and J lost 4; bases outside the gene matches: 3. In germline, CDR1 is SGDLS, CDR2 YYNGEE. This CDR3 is CASSGDRFNQPQHF. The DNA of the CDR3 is TGTGCCAGCAGCGGGGACAGGTTTAATCAGCCCCAGCATTTT. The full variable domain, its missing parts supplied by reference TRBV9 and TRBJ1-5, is DSGVTQTPKHLITATGQRVTLRCSPRSGDLSVYWYQQSLDQGLQFLIQYYNGEERAKGNILERFSAQQFPDLHSELNLSSLELGDSALYFCASSGDRFNQPQHFGDGTRLSIL.

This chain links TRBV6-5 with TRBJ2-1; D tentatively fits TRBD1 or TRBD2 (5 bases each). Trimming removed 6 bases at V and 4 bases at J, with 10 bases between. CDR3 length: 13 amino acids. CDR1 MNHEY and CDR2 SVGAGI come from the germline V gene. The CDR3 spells CASRWDQYNEQFF. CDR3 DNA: TGTGCCAGCAGGTGGGACCAGTACAATGAGCAGTTCTTC.

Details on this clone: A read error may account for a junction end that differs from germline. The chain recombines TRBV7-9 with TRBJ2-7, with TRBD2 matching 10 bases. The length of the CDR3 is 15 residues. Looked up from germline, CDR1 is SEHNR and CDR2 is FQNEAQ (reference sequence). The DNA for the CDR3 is TGTGCCAGCAGCACCCCTAGCGGGAGCTCCTACGGGCAGTACTTC. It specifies CASSTPSGSSYGQYF.

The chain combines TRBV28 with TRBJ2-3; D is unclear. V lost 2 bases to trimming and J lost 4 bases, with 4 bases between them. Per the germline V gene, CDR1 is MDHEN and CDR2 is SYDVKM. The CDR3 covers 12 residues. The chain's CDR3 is CASSLRADTQYF. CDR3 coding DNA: TGTGCCAGCAGTTTAAGGGCAGATACGCAGTATTTT.

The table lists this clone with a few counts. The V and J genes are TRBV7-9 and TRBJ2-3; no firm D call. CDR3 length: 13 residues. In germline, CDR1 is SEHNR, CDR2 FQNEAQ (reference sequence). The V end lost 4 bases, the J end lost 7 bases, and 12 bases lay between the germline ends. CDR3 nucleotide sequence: TGTGCCAGCAGCTCCCCTCCGGCGAATACGCAGTATTTT. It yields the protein CASSSPPANTQYF.

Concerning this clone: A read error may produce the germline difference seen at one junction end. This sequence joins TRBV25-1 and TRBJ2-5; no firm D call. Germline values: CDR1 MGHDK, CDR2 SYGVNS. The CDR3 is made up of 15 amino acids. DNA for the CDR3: TGTGCCAGCAGTGAATCCGAGCGCCGCGGAGAGGCCCAGTACTTC. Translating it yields CASSESERRGEAQYF.

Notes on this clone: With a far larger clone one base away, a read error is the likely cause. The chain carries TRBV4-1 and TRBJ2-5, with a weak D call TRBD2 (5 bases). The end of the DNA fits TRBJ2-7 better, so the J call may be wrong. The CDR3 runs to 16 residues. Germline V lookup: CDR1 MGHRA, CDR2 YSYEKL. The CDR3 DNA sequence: TGCGCCAGCAGCCGAAGCGGTATTAAGAACACACACGAGCAGTACTTC. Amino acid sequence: CASSRSGIKNTHEQYF.

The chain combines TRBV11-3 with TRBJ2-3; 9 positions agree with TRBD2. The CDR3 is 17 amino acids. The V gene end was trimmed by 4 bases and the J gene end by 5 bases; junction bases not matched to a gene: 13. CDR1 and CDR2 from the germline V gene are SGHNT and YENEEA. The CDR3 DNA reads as TGTGCCAGCAGCTCAAGGACTAGCGTGGGGGACAGAGATACGCAGTATTTT. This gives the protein CASSSRTSVGDRDTQYF.

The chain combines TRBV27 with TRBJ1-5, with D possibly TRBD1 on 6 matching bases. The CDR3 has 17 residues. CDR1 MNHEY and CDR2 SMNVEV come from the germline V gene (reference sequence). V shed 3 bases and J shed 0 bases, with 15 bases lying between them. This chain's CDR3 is CASSLIGTPSSNQPQHF. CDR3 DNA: TGTGCCAGCAGTTTGATTGGGACACCGTCTAGCAATCAGCCCCAGCATTTT.

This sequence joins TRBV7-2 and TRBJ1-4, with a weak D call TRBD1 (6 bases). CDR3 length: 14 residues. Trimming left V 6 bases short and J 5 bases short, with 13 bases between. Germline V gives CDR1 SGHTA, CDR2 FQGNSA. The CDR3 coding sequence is TGTGCCAGCAGGATACAGGGTAGCAATGAAAAACTGTTTTTT. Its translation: CASRIQGSNEKLFF.

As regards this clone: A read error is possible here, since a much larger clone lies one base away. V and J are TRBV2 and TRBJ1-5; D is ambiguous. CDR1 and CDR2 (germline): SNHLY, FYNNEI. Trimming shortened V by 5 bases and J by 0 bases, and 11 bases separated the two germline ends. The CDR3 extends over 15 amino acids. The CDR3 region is CASSQIGVSNQPQHF. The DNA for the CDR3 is TGTGCCAGCAGTCAAATCGGGGTTAGCAATCAGCCCCAGCATTTT.

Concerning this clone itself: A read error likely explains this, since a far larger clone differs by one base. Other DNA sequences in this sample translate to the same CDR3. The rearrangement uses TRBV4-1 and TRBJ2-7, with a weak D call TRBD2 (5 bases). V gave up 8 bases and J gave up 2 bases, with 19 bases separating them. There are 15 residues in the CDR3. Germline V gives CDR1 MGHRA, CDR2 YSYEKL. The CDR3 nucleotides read TGCGCCAGCGGCCCAGAGGGAGCAGCGACCTACGAGCAGTACTTC. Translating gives CASGPEGAATYEQYF.

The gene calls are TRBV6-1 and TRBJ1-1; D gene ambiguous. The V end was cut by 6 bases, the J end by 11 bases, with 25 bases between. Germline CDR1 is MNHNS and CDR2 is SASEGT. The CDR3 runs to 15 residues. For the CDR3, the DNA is TGTGCCAGCAGATTTAATATAGCTATGGAGCTGGTTGCTTTCTTT. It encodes CASRFNIAMELVAFF.

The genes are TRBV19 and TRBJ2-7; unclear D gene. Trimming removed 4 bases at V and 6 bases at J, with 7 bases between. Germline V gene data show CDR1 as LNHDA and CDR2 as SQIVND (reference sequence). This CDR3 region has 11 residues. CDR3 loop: CASSNLFEQYF. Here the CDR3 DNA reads TGTGCCAGTAGTAACCTCTTCGAGCAGTACTTC.

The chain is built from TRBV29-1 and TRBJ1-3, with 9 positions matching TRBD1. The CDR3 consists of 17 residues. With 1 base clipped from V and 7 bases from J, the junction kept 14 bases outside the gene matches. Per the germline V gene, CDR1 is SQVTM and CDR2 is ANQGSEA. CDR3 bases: TGCAGCGTTGAAGGCAAACCGGGACAGGGAGCGACCAACACCATATATTTT. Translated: CSVEGKPGQGATNTIYF.

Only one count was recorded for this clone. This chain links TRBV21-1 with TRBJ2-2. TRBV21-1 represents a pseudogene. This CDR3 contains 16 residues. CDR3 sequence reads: CASTSRGRVSTGELFF. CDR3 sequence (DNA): TGTGCCAGCACTTCCCGGGGCAGGGTAAGCACCGGGGAGCTGTTTTTT.

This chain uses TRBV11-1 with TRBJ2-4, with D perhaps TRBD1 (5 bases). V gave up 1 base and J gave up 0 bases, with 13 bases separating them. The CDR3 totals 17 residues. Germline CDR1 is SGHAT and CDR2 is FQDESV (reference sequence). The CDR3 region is CASSLVGQGLAKNIQYF. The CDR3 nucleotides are TGTGCCAGCAGCTTAGTTGGGCAGGGATTAGCCAAAAACATTCAGTACTTC.